The rows below give T cell receptor beta chains drawn from one sample of a study of T-cell reconstitution after alpha-beta-depleted transplantation in children. TCRdb passed the PCR reads through MiXCR, listing each CDR3 protein once. The table shows approximately 290,000 distinct CDR3 sequences, with around 10% occurring only once. Here the sequenced sample was peripheral blood, taken 180 days after TCRalphabeta/CD19-depleted stem cell transplant. These TCRs come from a male patient aged 2-15 years who had a stem cell transplant for chronic granulomatous disease, so the T cells may come from the graft donor. The CDR3 runs from the conserved cysteine through the conserved F or W. A D gene is named only where the DNA matches it firmly. Expanded clones are given a class, and other clones once, few, many or no size at all.

V gene	D gene	clone size	J gene	CDR3 DNA	CDR3 protein
TRBV18	.	many	TRBJ2-7	TGTGCCAGCTCACCCAAACTCGAGGGAAACGAGCAGTACTTC	CASSPKLEGNEQYF
TRBV7-2	.	many	TRBJ2-5	TGTGCCAGCAGCTTAATGGGAGGTTACAACCCTCAAGAGACCCAGTACTTC	CASSLMGGYNPQETQYF
TRBV4-1	.	many	TRBJ2-2	TGCGCCAGCAGCCAAAAGGACCATGGCGATCCCGGGGAGCTGTTTTTT	CASSQKDHGDPGELFF
TRBV3-1	.	.	TRBJ2-7	TGTGCCAGCAGCCAAGATCTCGGTGCCCACGAGCAGTACTTC	CASSQDLGAHEQYF
TRBV5-5	.	many	TRBJ1-5	TGTGCCAGCAGCTTGGGGGGACGGTTCAATCAGCCCCAGCATTTT	CASSLGGRFNQPQHF
TRBV29-1	TRBD2	many	TRBJ2-1	TGCAGCGTTGAAGATGTGCTAGCGGGCCTCAATGAGCAGTTCTTC	CSVEDVLAGLNEQFF
TRBV7-9	TRBD2	many	TRBJ2-7	TGTGCCAGCAGCCCGACTAGCGGGAGGGTCGAGCAGTACTTC	CASSPTSGRVEQYF
TRBV28	.	many	TRBJ2-3	TGTGCCAGCAGTTTATCGACCCTCACAGATACGCAGTATTTT	CASSLSTLTDTQYF
TRBV25-1	.	few	TRBJ2-7	TGTGCCAGCAGTGACAGGTACAACTACGAGCAGTACTTC	CASSDRYNYEQYF
TRBV15	.	many	TRBJ2-7	TGTGCCACCAGCAGAGACAGGGGACAATACGAGCAGTACTTC	CATSRDRGQYEQYF
TRBV5-1	TRBD1	many	TRBJ2-7	TGCGCCAGCAGCCACCTGGACAGGGCCTACGAGCAGTACTTC	CASSHLDRAYEQYF
TRBV2	TRBD2	few	TRBJ2-2	TGTGCCAGCAGTGATGTGACGGGACTAAACACCGGGGAGCTGTTTTTT	CASSDVTGLNTGELFF
TRBV6-5	TRBD1	many	TRBJ1-2	TGTGCCAGCAGTTACTCGAGCACAGGGGGTGGCTACACCTTC	CASSYSSTGGGYTF
TRBV7-9	.	many	TRBJ2-7	TGTGCCAGCAGTAACCCCCGGGACCCTAAGTTCGGCGAGCAGTACTTC	CASSNPRDPKFGEQYF
TRBV7-2	TRBD2	few	TRBJ2-1	TGTGCCAGCAGGAATGGGACTAGCGGGAGAGGGGATGAGCAGTTCTTC	CASRNGTSGRGDEQFF
TRBV20-1	TRBD2	many	TRBJ2-4	TGCAGTGCTAGAGATCGAGGCGGGACTAGAACATCTTTAATAGGTAGAAGGGGAAACATTCAGTACTTC	CSARDRGGTRTSLIGRRGNIQYF
TRBV20-1	.	many	TRBJ2-7	TGCAGTGCTAGAGCTAGAAGTCCCTACGAGCAGTACTTC	CSARARSPYEQYF
TRBV15	.	many	TRBJ2-5	TGTGCCACCAGCAGCGAGGATAGGACCCAAGAGACCCAGTACTTC	CATSSEDRTQETQYF
TRBV11-2	TRBD1	many	TRBJ2-7	TGTGCCAGCAGCCCCCTAGAGAGTGGGTACAGGGGCTACGAGCAGTACTTC	CASSPLESGYRGYEQYF
TRBV7-2	.	many	TRBJ2-3	TGTGCCAGCAGCTGGACTGCGGATACGCAGTATTTT	CASSWTADTQYF
TRBV9	.	.	TRBJ2-2	TGTGCCAGCAGCGTAGGGCCGGTCGGGGAGCTGTTTTTT	CASSVGPVGELFF
TRBV15	TRBD1	many	TRBJ1-2	TGTGCCACCAGCAGAGATCTTCTGGCAGGGGGTGATGGCTACACCTTC	CATSRDLLAGGDGYTF
TRBV12-3/TRBV12-4	TRBD2	many	TRBJ2-3	TGTGCCAGCAGTTTTCGACTAGCGGGAGATGGAGATACGCAGTATTTT	CASSFRLAGDGDTQYF
TRBV20-1	TRBD1	many	TRBJ2-2	TGCAGTGCAGACAGGGGTTTCACCGGGGAGCTGTTTTTT	CSADRGFTGELFF
TRBV29-1	.	many	TRBJ2-3	TGCAGCGTTGAAGATCTAACTAGCACAGATACGCAGTATTTT	CSVEDLTSTDTQYF
TRBV24-1	.	few	TRBJ2-3	TGTGCCACCAGTGATTTGCAAGGTGGGAGGAGGACAGATACGCAGTATTTT	CATSDLQGGRRTDTQYF
TRBV28	TRBD1	many	TRBJ2-3	TGTGCCAGCAGTCTCACAGGGGGAGGCACAGATACGCAGTATTTT	CASSLTGGGTDTQYF
TRBV12-3/TRBV12-4	.	few	TRBJ2-3	TGTGCCAGCAGTTCCCAATACCCAGATACGCAGTATTTT	CASSSQYPDTQYF
TRBV30	TRBD1	many	TRBJ2-7	TGTGCCTGGAGTGTAACAGGGGGCGGCGAGCAGTACTTC	CAWSVTGGGEQYF
TRBV7-2	TRBD1	many	TRBJ2-7	TGTGCCAGCAGCCTTACAGGGGTGGGCGAGCAGTACTTC	CASSLTGVGEQYF
TRBV29-1	.	many	TRBJ1-2	TGCAGCGTTGAAATAAACTATGGCTACACCTTC	CSVEINYGYTF
TRBV12-3/TRBV12-4	TRBD1	many	TRBJ2-5	TGTGCCACTAAGGCAGGGGGCCAAGAGACCCAGTACTTC	CATKAGGQETQYF
TRBV7-6	TRBD2	many	TRBJ2-5	TGTGCCAGCAGCCGACGACTAGCGTTAACAGGGGAGACCCAGTACTTC	CASSRRLALTGETQYF
TRBV7-6	TRBD2	many	TRBJ2-2	TGTGCCAGCAGCTTTGGGGGGATTGCTAGCGGGAGGCGAACCGGGGAGCTGTTTTTT	CASSFGGIASGRRTGELFF
TRBV30	.	many	TRBJ2-1	TGTGCCTGGACCCCCAGGGGGGGACTAGAGTACAATGAGCAGTTCTTC	CAWTPRGGLEYNEQFF
TRBV5-1	.	many	TRBJ2-1	TGCGCCAGCAGCTTGGGGGGCGGGGTGTCGTCCTACAATGAGCAGTTCTTC	CASSLGGGVSSYNEQFF
TRBV12-3/TRBV12-4	.	many	TRBJ1-2	TGTGCCAGCAGTCCCAAAGGGGATGGCTACACCTTC	CASSPKGDGYTF
TRBV20-1	TRBD2	many	TRBJ2-3	TGCAGTGCTAGAGTCGATAGCGGGGGGTTGCCAGATACGCAGTATTTT	CSARVDSGGLPDTQYF